Below are 9 T cell receptor beta chains sequenced from a single sample in a study of control samples from healthy donors and cancer patients. Only in-frame clones appear in the TCRdb table, and some are missing; sequencing was by immunoSEQ multiplex PCR. The repertoire holds about 22,000 clones, roughly 84% seen once, with around 29% in the top ten. What was sequenced was PBMCs. The receptors shown here come from a man aged 55-75 years with head and neck cancer.

This clone was counted once. The chain is built from TRBV6-1 and TRBJ1-1; 7 bases align to TRBD1. Per germline, CDR1 MNHNS and CDR2 SASEGT. After removal of 1 base from V and 6 bases from J, the junction contained 11 bases not matched to a gene. The CDR3 sequence is 16 residues long. CDR3 nucleotides: TGTGCCAGCAGTGAAGAGGTCTTCAGGGGGATCCCTGAAGCTTTCTTT. This encodes CASSEEVFRGIPEAFF.

The chain joins TRBV20-1 to TRBJ1-1; D perhaps matches TRBD1 (5 bases). Germline V gene sequence: CDR1 DFQATT, CDR2 SNEGSKA (reference sequence). This CDR3 has 14 residues. V dropped 3 bases and J dropped 1 base, with 12 bases sitting between them. CDR3 residues: CSASAAGKNTEAFF. In DNA, the CDR3 is TGCAGTGCTAGTGCGGCAGGGAAGAACACTGAAGCTTTCTTT.

The chain carries TRBV5-4 and TRBJ2-5; no firm D call. The V end was cut by 3 bases, the J end by 9 bases, with 12 bases between. This CDR3 has 12 amino acids. Looked up from germline, CDR1 is SGHNT and CDR2 is YYREEE (reference sequence). DNA for the CDR3: TGTGCCAGCAGCTCGGACGGGTTGTCCCAGTACTTC. Amino acids: CASSSDGLSQYF.

The chain is built from TRBV7-2 and TRBJ1-2; 9 bases match TRBD1. This CDR3 spans 14 amino acids. Looked up from germline, CDR1 is SGHTA and CDR2 is FQGNSA. The J segment lost 4 bases and the V segment lost 5 bases, leaving 5 bases of the junction unmatched. The CDR3 nucleotides read TGTGCCAGCAGCCCCGGGACAGGGATCTATGGCTACACCTTC. Protein product: CASSPGTGIYGYTF.

V and J are TRBV7-2 and TRBJ1-3; 8 positions agree with TRBD1. Trimming took 1 base from V and 4 from J; bases not matched to a gene: 3. Germline values: CDR1 SGHTA, CDR2 FQGNSA. CDR3 length: 15 residues. CDR3 protein: CASSLGTGTGNTIYF. Written as DNA, the CDR3 is TGTGCCAGCAGCTTAGGGACAGGGACCGGAAACACCATATATTTT.

V is TRBV2 and J is TRBJ2-2; D is undetermined. The CDR3 extends over 10 amino acids. V was clipped by 6 bases and J by 8 bases, with 4 bases between them. Looked up from germline, CDR1 is SNHLY and CDR2 is FYNNEI. The DNA of the CDR3 is TGTGCCAGCAGAACAGGGGAGCTGTTTTTT. Amino acid sequence: CASRTGELFF.

The chain carries TRBV11-2 and TRBJ2-7; a weak D match, TRBD1 (5 bases). V lost 0 bases to trimming and J lost 6 bases, with 9 bases between them. This CDR3 region has 13 residues. Germline V gene sequence: CDR1 SGHAT, CDR2 FQNNGV. The CDR3 here is CASSLEPGREQYF. The CDR3 DNA reads as TGTGCCAGCAGCTTAGAGCCAGGGCGCGAGCAGTACTTC.

This chain connects TRBV6-4 to TRBJ2-2; TRBD1 matches at 8 bases. V was clipped by 4 bases and J by 4 bases; unmatched bases: 5. This CDR3 has 15 residues. Germline-derived CDR1 and CDR2 are MRHNA and SNTAGT. The CDR3 coding sequence is TGTGCCAGCAGTGCCTCCGGGACAGGCACCGGGGAGCTGTTTTTT. Translating it yields CASSASGTGTGELFF.

The genes are TRBV14 and TRBJ2-3, with D perhaps TRBD1 or TRBD2 (6 bases each). Trimming left V 4 bases short and J 3 bases short, with 14 bases between. Germline lookup yields CDR1 SGHDN and CDR2 FVKESK. The CDR3 is 15 amino acids. The CDR3 here is CASSPAGGWTDTQYF. CDR3 nucleotides: TGTGCCAGCAGCCCTGCCGGGGGCTGGACAGATACGCAGTATTTT.